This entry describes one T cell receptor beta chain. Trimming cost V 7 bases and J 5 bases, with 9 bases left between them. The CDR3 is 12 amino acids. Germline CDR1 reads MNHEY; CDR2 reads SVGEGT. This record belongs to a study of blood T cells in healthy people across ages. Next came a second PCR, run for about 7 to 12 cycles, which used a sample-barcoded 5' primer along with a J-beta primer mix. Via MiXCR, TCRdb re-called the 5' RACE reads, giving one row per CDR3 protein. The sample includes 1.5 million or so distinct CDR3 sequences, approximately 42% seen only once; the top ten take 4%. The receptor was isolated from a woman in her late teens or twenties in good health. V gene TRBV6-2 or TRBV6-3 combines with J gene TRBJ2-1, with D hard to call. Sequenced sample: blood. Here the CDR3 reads CASTAWNNEQFF. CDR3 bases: TGTGCCAGCACAGCCTGGAACAATGAGCAGTTCTTC.